This T cell receptor (beta chain) emerged from a study of memory CD4+ T cells and cytomegalovirus serostatus. The sort gate was single viable CD3+CD4+CD8-CD45RO+ cells for memory CD4+ T cells. Using immunoSEQ multiplex PCR, the repertoire was profiled, and TCRdb retains in-frame clones only, with some absent. This table has approximately 92,000 clones, approximately 80% appearing once. About this clone: One end of the junction is discordant with germline, which a read error may explain.

Germline CDR1 and CDR2: SSHAT and FNYEAQ (reference sequence). CDR3 length equals 16 residues. The rearrangement uses TRBV7-7 and TRBJ2-5; 7 nucleotides agree with TRBD2. The material sequenced was memory CD4+ T cells from blood. This TCR came from an adult in good health and CMV-seropositive. This CDR3 reads CASSLTRASGCETQYF. Here the CDR3 DNA reads TGTGCTAGCAGCTTAACTCGGGCTAGCGGCTGCGAGACCCAGTACTTC. Combining the CDR3 with reference TRBV7-7 and TRBJ2-5 gives the whole variable domain GAGVSQSPRYKVTKRGQDVTLRCDPISSHATLYWYQQALGQGPEFLTYFNYEAQPDKSGLPSDRFSAERPEGSISTLTIQRTEQRDSAMYRCASSLTRASGCETQYFGPGTRLLVL.